This T cell receptor beta chain stems from a study of T cells in Graves' hyperthyroidism and ophthalmopathy (dated by TCRdb to between 2018 and 2021). The study in broad terms: Peripheral blood samples were taken at initial diagnosis, before any treatment was given. In addition, the study compared T-cell repertoires in thyroid tissue and in blood from 6 or 7 Graves' hyperthyroidism patients. After blood sampling, hyperthyroidism patients were treated with methimazole at a starting dose of 30 mg daily, and ophthalmopathy patients were treated with high-dose intravenous methylprednisolone. Prospective prediction of ophthalmopathy was tested in an independent validation cohort consisting of roughly 20 hyperthyroidism patients and approximately 16 patients who later progressed to ophthalmopathy. The paper reports TCR Vbeta CDR3 sequencing of 130 to 150 peripheral blood samples: around 45 ophthalmopathy, under 80 hyperthyroidism and approximately 17 progressor patients. The roughly 100 discovery patients were randomly divided into training and test sets at a 7:3 ratio. To identify distinguishing TCR V-J signatures, a discovery cohort of 95 to 100 patients was used, comprising some 45 with Graves' ophthalmopathy and around 60 with stable Graves' hyperthyroidism. Here is what the overall study found, with its caveats: In cross-validation, a model built on a 13 V-J signature told ophthalmopathy apart from stable hyperthyroidism with approximately 90% sensitivity and around 81% specificity, and in testing the same model reached 80%/75%. In validation, the model predicted progression to ophthalmopathy a median of roughly 6.1 months before onset, with 70% to 71% sensitivity and 72.22% specificity. Most expanded thyroid clonotypes (frequency above 0.001) were also detected in blood, a finding suggesting that blood repertoires may reflect thyroid immune responses. Sample size was not statistically predetermined, and investigators were not blinded to group allocation.

There are many counts of this clonotype. This clone's antigen is unknown. No qualities accompany the bases; no much larger clone lies one base away. In the ophthalmopathy patients, disease was moderately to severely active, with a Clinical Activity Score of 3 or more, a NOSPECS grade of 4 or more, and a duration of less than 3 months. Patients with uncontrolled infections, other autoimmune diseases, pregnancy or lactation were excluded. Clinical symptoms, serum thyroxine and TRAb, thyroid ultrasound, and orbital computed tomography formed the basis for the diagnoses. PBMCs were isolated from 8 to 10 ml of fresh peripheral blood by Ficoll-Paque density gradient centrifugation. Trizol reagent was used to extract total RNA, and RNA quality was then checked on an Agilent 2100 Bioanalyzer. The TCR beta CDR3 regions were amplified from the RNA transcripts. A first-round RT-PCR of the TCR CDR3 used the HTBI primer set with the Qiagen OneStep RT-PCR kit. Libraries were constructed in a second round of multiplex PCR, after which size selection and purification were carried out. Libraries were sequenced paired-end with 100 bp reads on an Illumina HiSeq2000. The source study handled its data this way. Raw data were processed with SOAPnuke, discarding reads with adapters, uncalled bases, mean Phred below 15, or no exact constant-primer or identifier match. High-quality paired reads were merged using COPE v1.2.5, and each unique nucleotide sequence was defined as a clonotype. MiTCR v1.1 was used to align the clonotypes against IMGT TRBV, TRBD and TRBJ reference segments. Analysis was restricted to V-J combinations with a frequency above 0.0001, which covered roughly 99% of repertoires. The TCS score was defined as the ratio of F50 (clonal expansion) to E x V (chaos), calculated using BLOSUM62-based TCRdist between CDR3 peptides within each V-J. Welch's t-statistics and random forest reduced just over 500 V-J features to roughly 13, which were used in a naive Bayes classifier (R e1071). In-frame beta chains were kept once TCRdb had trimmed the public reads at Q25 with fastp and called clones with MiXCR. Entries are consolidated by CDR3 protein sequence, retaining the most common genes and DNA. None of the V and J calls come from the authors' own analysis; TCRdb made them. In all, the sample holds hundreds of thousands of distinct CDR3 sequences, and 14% to 15% of those were seen once. The ten top clones hold about 12% of the sample.

The CDR3 starts with the cysteine, ends with the phenylalanine, and has 14 residues. Only the CDR3 portion is preserved as DNA: 42 bases, with reading frame beginning at the first base. CDR1 SGHDT and CDR2 YYEEEE were looked up in the germline V gene. V is reduced by 0 bases and J by 4 bases, leaving a spacing of 10 bases between them. Specimen: blood. This clonotype originated in a man between 18 and 35 years old with Graves' ophthalmopathy. This chain is built from TRBV5-6 and TRBJ1-2; matching of 5 bases hints at TRBD1 as the D gene. The CDR3 region: CASSLDGTGYGYTF. The sequenced DNA is TGTGCCAGCAGCTTGGATGGCACAGGCTATGGCTACACCTTC.